This T cell receptor (beta chain) originates from a study of blood T cell repertoires in COVID-19. Across the study: There were acute and convalescent COVID-19 samples, and they came from the United States, Italy and Spain. PBMCs, B-cell-depleted T cells, or T cells were the source of the cDNA or gDNA that made up the material.

Original analysis: Amplifying reference gene primers gave estimates of nucleated cell counts. Assay: immunoSEQ multiplex PCR; the TCRdb copy retains only in-frame clones and omits some. V, J and clone size reflect that table, while D and trimming were determined from the DNA. The sample holds tens of thousands of clones, 91% seen once. This CDR3 is built from 14 residues. Germline CDR1 reads LNHDA; CDR2 reads SQIVND (reference sequence). Trimming stripped 4 bases from V and 8 bases from J, with 15 bases between. This clone was found a few times. Sequencing was done on a sample of peripheral blood. This chain joins TRBV19 and TRBJ2-1; D might be TRBD2 (5 bases). This TCR came from a man aged 55 to 70 with acute or convalescent COVID-19. The CDR3: CASSNTLGVYEQFF. The DNA of the CDR3 is TGTGCCAGTAGTAACACCCTCGGGGTCTATGAGCAGTTCTTC.